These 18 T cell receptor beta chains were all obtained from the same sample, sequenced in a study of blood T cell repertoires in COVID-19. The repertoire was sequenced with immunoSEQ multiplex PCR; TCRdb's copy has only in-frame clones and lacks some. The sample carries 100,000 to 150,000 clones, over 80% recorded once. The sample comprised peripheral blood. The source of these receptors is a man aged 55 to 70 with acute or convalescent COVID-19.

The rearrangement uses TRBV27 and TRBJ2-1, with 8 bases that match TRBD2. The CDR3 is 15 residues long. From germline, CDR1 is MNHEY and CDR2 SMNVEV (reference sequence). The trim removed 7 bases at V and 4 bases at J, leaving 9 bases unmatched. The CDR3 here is CASTPGGAAYNEQFF. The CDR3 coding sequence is TGTGCCAGCACCCCCGGGGGGGCAGCGTACAATGAGCAGTTCTTC.

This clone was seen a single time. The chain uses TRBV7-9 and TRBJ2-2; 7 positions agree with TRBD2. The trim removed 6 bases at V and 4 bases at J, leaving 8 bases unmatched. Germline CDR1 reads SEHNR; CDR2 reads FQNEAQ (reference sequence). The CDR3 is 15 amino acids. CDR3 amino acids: CASSQTPGGTGELFF. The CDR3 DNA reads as TGTGCCAGCAGTCAAACCCCGGGGGGCACCGGGGAGCTGTTTTTT.

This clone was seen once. This chain's CDR3 is CASSSQGAGNTIYF. The DNA for the CDR3 is TGCGCCAGCAGCTCACAGGGGGCTGGAAACACCATATATTTT. The rearrangement uses TRBV5-1 and TRBJ1-3, with 8 bases fitting TRBD1. V shed 3 bases, J shed 2 bases, and the junction held 1 base outside the gene matches. This CDR3 comprises 14 residues. The germline V gene encodes CDR1 SGHRS and CDR2 YFSETQ.

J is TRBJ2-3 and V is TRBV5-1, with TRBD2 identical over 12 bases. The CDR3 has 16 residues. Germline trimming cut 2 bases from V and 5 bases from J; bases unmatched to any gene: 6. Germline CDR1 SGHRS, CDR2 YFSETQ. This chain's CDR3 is CASSLTSGGSKDTQYF. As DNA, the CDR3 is TGCGCCAGCAGCTTAACTAGCGGGGGGTCCAAAGATACGCAGTATTTT.

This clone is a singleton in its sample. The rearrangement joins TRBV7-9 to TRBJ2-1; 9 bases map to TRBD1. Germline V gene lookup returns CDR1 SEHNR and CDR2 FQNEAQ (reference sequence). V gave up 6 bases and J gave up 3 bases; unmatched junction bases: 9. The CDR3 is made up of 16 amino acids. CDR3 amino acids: CASRDLGQGFYNEQFF. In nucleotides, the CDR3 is TGTGCCAGCAGAGACCTTGGACAGGGGTTCTACAATGAGCAGTTCTTC.

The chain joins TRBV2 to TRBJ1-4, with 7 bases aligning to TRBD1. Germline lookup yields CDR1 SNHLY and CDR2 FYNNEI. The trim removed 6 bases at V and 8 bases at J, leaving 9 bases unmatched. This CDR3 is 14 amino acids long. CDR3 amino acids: CASRETGLGEKLFF. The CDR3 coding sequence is TGTGCCAGCAGAGAGACAGGGCTTGGGGAAAAACTGTTTTTT.

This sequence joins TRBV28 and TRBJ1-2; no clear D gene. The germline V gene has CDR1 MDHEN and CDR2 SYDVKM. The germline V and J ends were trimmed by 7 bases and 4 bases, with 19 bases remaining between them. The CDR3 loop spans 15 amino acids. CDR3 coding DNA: TGTGCCAGCACCCCACGCCGGGGAAACATCTATGGCTACACCTTC. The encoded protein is CASTPRRGNIYGYTF.

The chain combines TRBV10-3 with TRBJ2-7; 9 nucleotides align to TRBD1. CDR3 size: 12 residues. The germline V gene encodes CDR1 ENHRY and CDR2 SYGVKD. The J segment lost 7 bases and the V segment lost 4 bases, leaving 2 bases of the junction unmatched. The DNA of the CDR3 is TGTGCCATCAGTGGACAGGGGGGTGAGCAGTACTTC. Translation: CAISGQGGEQYF.

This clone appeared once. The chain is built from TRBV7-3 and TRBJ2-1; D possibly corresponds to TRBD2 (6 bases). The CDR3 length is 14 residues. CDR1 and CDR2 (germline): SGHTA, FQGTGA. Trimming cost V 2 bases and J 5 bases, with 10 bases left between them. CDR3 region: CASSLQRAHNEQFF. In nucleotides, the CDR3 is TGTGCCAGCAGCTTACAGCGGGCGCACAATGAGCAGTTCTTC.

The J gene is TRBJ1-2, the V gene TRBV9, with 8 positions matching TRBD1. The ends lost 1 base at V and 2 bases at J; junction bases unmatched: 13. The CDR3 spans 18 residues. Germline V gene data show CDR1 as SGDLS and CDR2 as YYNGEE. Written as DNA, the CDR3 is TGTGCCAGCAGCGTAACTTGGAGCGGACAGGGAGGGAACTATGGCTACACCTTC. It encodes CASSVTWSGQGGNYGYTF. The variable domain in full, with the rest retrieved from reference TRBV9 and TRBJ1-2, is DSGVTQTPKHLITATGQRVTLRCSPRSGDLSVYWYQQSLDQGLQFLIQYYNGEERAKGNILERFSAQQFPDLHSELNLSSLELGDSALYFCASSVTWSGQGGNYGYTFGSGTRLTVV.

The CDR3 protein is CASSEQGGYGYTF. For the CDR3, the DNA is TGTGCCAGCAGCGAACAGGGGGGCTATGGCTACACCTTC. The chain combines TRBV7-9 with TRBJ1-2; 8 bases are a match to TRBD1. CDR1 is SEHNR, CDR2 FQNEAQ, per germline (reference sequence). V lost 5 bases and J lost 4; bases outside the gene matches: 3. The CDR3 is 13 residues long.

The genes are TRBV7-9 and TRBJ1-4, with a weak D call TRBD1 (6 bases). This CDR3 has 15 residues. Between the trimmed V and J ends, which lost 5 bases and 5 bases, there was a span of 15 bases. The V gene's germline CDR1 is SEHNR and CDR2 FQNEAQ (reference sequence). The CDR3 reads CASSQRTGTNEKLFF. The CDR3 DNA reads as TGTGCCAGCAGCCAAAGAACAGGGACGAATGAAAAACTGTTTTTT.

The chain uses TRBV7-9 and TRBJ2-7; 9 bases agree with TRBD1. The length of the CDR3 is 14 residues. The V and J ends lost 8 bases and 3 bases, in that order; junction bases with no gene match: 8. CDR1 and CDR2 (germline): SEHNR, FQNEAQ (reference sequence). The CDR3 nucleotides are TGTGCCAGCGGCCCGGGACAGGGATACTACGAGCAGTACTTC. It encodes CASGPGQGYYEQYF.

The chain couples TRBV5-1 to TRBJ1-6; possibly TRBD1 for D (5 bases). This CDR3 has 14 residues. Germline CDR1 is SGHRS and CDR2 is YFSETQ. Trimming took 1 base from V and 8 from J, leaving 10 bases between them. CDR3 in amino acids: CASSLSGRDSPLHF. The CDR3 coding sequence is TGCGCCAGCAGCTTGTCCGGCAGGGATTCACCCCTCCACTTT.

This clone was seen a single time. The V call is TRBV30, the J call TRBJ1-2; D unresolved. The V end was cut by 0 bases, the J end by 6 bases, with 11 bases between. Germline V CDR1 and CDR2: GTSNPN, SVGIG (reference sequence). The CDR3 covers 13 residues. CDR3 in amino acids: CAWSVQNYDGYTF. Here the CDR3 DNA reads TGTGCCTGGAGTGTACAAAACTACGATGGCTACACCTTC. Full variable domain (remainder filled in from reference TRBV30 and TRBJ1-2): SQTIHQWPATLVQPVGSPLSLECTVEGTSNPNLYWYRQAAGRGLQLLFYSVGIGQISSEVPQNLSASRPQDRQFILSSKKLLLSDSGFYLCAWSVQNYDGYTFGSGTRLTVV.

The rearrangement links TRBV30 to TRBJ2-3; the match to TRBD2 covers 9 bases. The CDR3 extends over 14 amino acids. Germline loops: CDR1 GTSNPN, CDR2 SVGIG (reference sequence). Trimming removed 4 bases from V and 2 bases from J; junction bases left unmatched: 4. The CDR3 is CAWIAGGNTDTQYF. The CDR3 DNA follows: TGTGCCTGGATTGCGGGAGGGAACACAGATACGCAGTATTTT.

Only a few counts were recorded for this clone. The CDR3 DNA follows: TGTGCCACCAAAGGAGAGGGGAGGAACATTCAGTACTTC. It translates to CATKGEGRNIQYF. The chain recombines TRBV10-3 with TRBJ2-4; D may be TRBD2 (6 bases). The V end lost 10 bases, the J end lost 7 bases, and 17 bases lay between the germline ends. The CDR3 is made up of 13 amino acids. Per germline, CDR1 ENHRY and CDR2 SYGVKD.

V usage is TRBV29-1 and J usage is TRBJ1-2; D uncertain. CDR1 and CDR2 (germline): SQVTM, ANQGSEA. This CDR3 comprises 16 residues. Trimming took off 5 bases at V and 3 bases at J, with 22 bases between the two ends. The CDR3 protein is CSVSAGPGYSDYGYTF. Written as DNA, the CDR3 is TGCAGCGTTTCCGCCGGTCCGGGGTACTCGGACTATGGCTACACCTTC. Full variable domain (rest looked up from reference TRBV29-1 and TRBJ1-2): SAVISQKPSRDICQRGTSLTIQCQVDSQVTMMFWYRQQPGQSLTLIATANQGSEATYESGFVIDKFPISRPNLTFSTLTVSNMSPEDSSIYLCSVSAGPGYSDYGYTFGSGTRLTVV.